Given below is one TCR beta chain in context. This sample stems from a study of PD-1 blockade in classical Hodgkin lymphoma. Produced via immunoSEQ multiplex PCR; TCRdb's table is partial and in-frame only. The repertoire holds about 110,000 clones, 70% to 90% seen once, with about 20% in the top ten. This CDR3 is 14 amino acids long. Trimming took off 4 bases at V and 7 bases at J, with 19 bases between the two ends. Germline V CDR1 and CDR2: GTSNPN, SVGIG (reference sequence). Each of the patients experienced relapse following autologous stem cell transplantation, and their brentuximab vedotin exposure differed.

The sample consisted of peripheral blood mononuclear cells (PBMCs), taken before the second cycle of nivolumab. The sequence was obtained from a human donor with classical Hodgkin lymphoma. The rearrangement joins TRBV30 to TRBJ1-1, with D unclear. The CDR3 spells CAWITRAFRVEAFF. The CDR3 DNA sequence: TGTGCCTGGATAACAAGGGCCTTTAGGGTTGAAGCTTTCTTT.